This TCR beta chain was identified during a study of post-analysis software for immune sequencing data. The overall study: The study covered relapsing-remitting, secondary progressive and progressive-relapsing courses of multiple sclerosis. General study results and limits: Those with multiple sclerosis, the patient group, showed significantly lower normalized Chao1 diversity than controls. Relative to controls, patients had five TRBV segments at higher frequency, with TRBV5-6, TRBV5-1 and TRBV20-1 among these.

Unique molecular identifiers were built into the TCR beta cDNA libraries. Yield was around 500,000 cDNA molecules from roughly 0.93 to 9.6 million T cells. One entry per CDR3 protein, called by TCRdb with MiXCR from the PCR reads. In the table there are approximately 730,000 distinct CDR3 sequences, roughly 30% of which are singletons. CDR3 length equals 14 residues. J gave up 7 bases and V 2 bases, and 7 bases lay outside the gene matches. Germline loops: CDR1 MNHEY, CDR2 SMNVEV (reference sequence). Remarks on this clonotype: The target antigen is unknown.

Sequenced: blood. The chain carries TRBV27 and TRBJ1-2; 7 bases match TRBD1. This receptor was obtained from a girl aged 5-17 years with multiple sclerosis. The CDR3 sequence: CASSLVRRDSGYTF. The CDR3 DNA is TGTGCCAGCAGTTTAGTTCGCAGGGACAGTGGCTACACCTTC.